A selection of T cell receptor beta chains follows, all from one sample in a study of metastatic and nonmetastatic thyroid tumors. TCRdb reprocessed the PCR reads via MiXCR. The table includes about 21,000 clones, around a quarter detected once. The sample taken for sequencing was tumor tissue. These receptors were collected from a female donor with papillary thyroid cancer or a benign thyroid nodule (not recorded which). Some clones in this sample may be carry-over from other donors' samples. Both conserved end residues are part of each CDR3. The D gene is left open where the match is weak. Some rows have no size entry. The others give once, few or many, or a class for an expanded clone.

J gene,V gene,D gene,clone size,CDR3 protein,CDR3 DNA
TRBJ2-2,TRBV6-1,.,.,CASSAKGFDAGELFF,TGTGCCAGCAGTGCCAAGGGGTTTGACGCCGGGGAGCTGTTTTTT
TRBJ1-1,TRBV11-3,.,once,CASRYGGTEAFF,TGTGCCAGCAGATACGGTGGGACAGAAGCTTTCTTT
TRBJ2-1,TRBV6-4,.,few,CASSEKGERGEQFF,TGTGCCAGCAGTGAGAAGGGGGAGAGAGGGGAGCAGTTCTTC
TRBJ1-2,TRBV7-9,.,many,CASSFGTGGYGYTF,TGTGCCAGCAGCTTCGGGACCGGAGGCTATGGCTACACCTTC
TRBJ2-1,TRBV10-1,.,.,CANSENIGWDNEQFF,TGCGCCAACAGTGAGAACATCGGGTGGGACAATGAGCAGTTCTTC
TRBJ2-1,TRBV20-1,.,.,CSARDYLTYNYQFF,TGCAGTGCTAGAGATTACCTAACATACAATTATCAGTTCTTC
TRBJ2-7,TRBV6-6,TRBD2,many,CASSYSGLAGVEQYF,TGTGCCAGCAGTTATTCGGGACTAGCGGGAGTCGAGCAGTACTTC
TRBJ1-6,TRBV27,.,medium-sized,CASRAGGSYNSPLHF,TGTGCCAGCAGGGCGGGGGGATCCTATAATTCACCCCTCCACTTT
TRBJ1-2,TRBV20-1,.,medium-sized,CSARDPGGGALYGYTF,TGCAGTGCTAGAGATCCCGGAGGTGGAGCCCTCTATGGCTACACCTTC
TRBJ2-5,TRBV6-1,.,.,CASSEARGRQETQYF,TGTGCCAGCAGTGAAGCGCGGGGCCGCCAAGAGACCCAGTACTTC
TRBJ2-3,TRBV20-1,TRBD2,.,CSASWGRASGSTDTQYF,TGCAGTGCATCTTGGGGGCGAGCTAGCGGGAGCACAGATACGCAGTATTTT
TRBJ2-2,TRBV28,.,many,CASSAPGELFF,TGTGCCAGCAGTGCCCCCGGGGAGCTGTTTTTT
TRBJ1-6,TRBV19,.,.,CASRPPGGWGSPLHF,TGTGCCAGTCGACCCCCTGGAGGGTGGGGGTCACCCCTCCACTTT
TRBJ2-4,TRBV20-1,.,.,CSARVWALAKNIQYF,TGCAGTGCTAGAGTGTGGGCTTTAGCCAAAAATATTCAGTACTTC
TRBJ2-3,TRBV13,.,many,CASSRTPAGSSTDTQYF,TGTGCCAGCAGCCGAACTCCAGCGGGTTCTAGCACAGATACGCAGTATTTT
TRBJ2-5,TRBV27,.,medium-sized,CASSFTGSKETQYF,TGTGCCAGCAGTTTTACGGGGAGCAAAGAGACCCAGTACTTC
TRBJ1-4,TRBV2,.,.,CASSGVLSATNEKLFF,TGTGCCAGCAGTGGAGTCCTTTCCGCAACTAATGAAAAACTGTTTTTT
TRBJ1-2,TRBV10-3,.,few,CAISDLGGYTF,TGTGCCATCAGTGATTTGGGGGGCTACACCTTC
TRBJ2-7,TRBV5-1,TRBD2,many,CASSFGGLAGGEQYF,TGCGCCAGCAGCTTTGGGGGACTAGCGGGAGGCGAGCAGTACTTC
TRBJ2-6,TRBV6-1,.,many,CASSFVSGANVLTF,TGTGCCAGCAGCTTCGTCTCTGGGGCCAACGTCCTGACTTTC
TRBJ2-7,TRBV6-2/TRBV6-3,TRBD2,.,CASRITSGSSYEQYF,TGTGCCAGCAGAATCACTAGCGGGAGTTCCTACGAGCAGTACTTC
TRBJ2-4,TRBV9,.,few,CASSVAGGKNIQYF,TGTGCCAGCAGCGTAGCTGGCGGAAAAAACATTCAGTACTTC
TRBJ1-6,TRBV6-5,.,medium-sized,CASSYGRRGAPLHF,TGTGCCAGCAGTTACGGTAGACGTGGCGCACCCCTCCACTTT
TRBJ2-3,TRBV5-1,.,many,CASSLVQGSDTQYF,TGCGCCAGCAGCTTGGTTCAGGGTTCGGATACGCAGTATTTT
TRBJ1-2,TRBV28,TRBD1,few,CANSFGISGTGGGGYTF,TGTGCCAACAGTTTCGGCATCTCCGGCACAGGGGGTGGGGGCTACACCTTC
TRBJ2-1,TRBV27,TRBD2,many,CASTTSGRASNEQFF,TGTGCCAGCACTACTAGCGGGAGGGCCAGCAATGAGCAGTTCTTC
TRBJ2-1,TRBV27,.,few,CASRGGAASSYNEQFF,TGTGCCAGCAGAGGGGGAGCGGCCAGCTCCTACAATGAGCAGTTCTTC
TRBJ1-6,TRBV7-8,TRBD1,many,CASSQQGQGAGNSPLHF,TGTGCCAGCAGCCAGCAGGGACAGGGGGCGGGGAATTCACCCCTCCACTTT
TRBJ2-7,TRBV18,TRBD2,.,CASSGDPGGVGHEQYF,TGTGCCAGCTCAGGCGACCCGGGGGGGGTCGGGCACGAGCAGTACTTC
TRBJ2-7,TRBV20-1,TRBD1,.,CSATPPGQRNYEQYF,TGCAGTGCAACGCCTCCGGGACAGAGAAATTACGAGCAGTACTTC
TRBJ2-1,TRBV12-3/TRBV12-4,TRBD2,few,CASSRGLAGHYNEQFF,TGTGCCAGCAGTCGCGGACTAGCGGGACATTACAATGAGCAGTTCTTC
TRBJ2-1,TRBV7-6,.,many,CASSLDWNEQFF,TGTGCCAGCAGCTTAGACTGGAATGAGCAGTTCTTC
TRBJ1-2,TRBV20-1,.,.,CSARDASNYGYTF,TGCAGTGCTAGAGATGCCAGCAACTATGGCTACACCTTC
TRBJ1-2,TRBV29-1,.,few,CSVESWGGIGYTF,TGCAGCGTTGAATCATGGGGTGGTATCGGCTACACCTTC
TRBJ1-1,TRBV5-1,.,.,CASSLDVVINTEAFF,TGCGCCAGCAGCTTGGACGTGGTAATCAACACTGAAGCTTTCTTT
TRBJ2-7,TRBV11-2,TRBD2,.,CASSLDSSGSGREQYF,TGTGCCAGCAGCTTAGATTCTAGCGGGAGCGGGCGCGAGCAGTACTTC
TRBJ2-1,TRBV7-9,TRBD1,many,CASSLTGGLDEQFF,TGTGCCAGCAGCTTAACAGGGGGTCTCGATGAGCAGTTCTTC
TRBJ2-5,TRBV12-3/TRBV12-4,.,few,CASTRSLPSWETQYF,TGTGCCAGCACTCGAAGTTTACCTAGTTGGGAGACACAGTACTTC
TRBJ2-1,TRBV5-4,TRBD1,.,CASSFRTGGLGEQFF,TGTGCCAGCAGCTTCCGAACAGGGGGCCTTGGTGAGCAGTTCTTC
TRBJ2-7,TRBV3-1,TRBD2,.,CASKGLAAYEQYF,TGTGCCAGCAAGGGACTAGCGGCCTACGAGCAGTACTTC
TRBJ1-2,TRBV5-4,.,many,CASSYTYNYGYTF,TGTGCCAGCAGCTACACTTATAACTATGGCTACACCTTC
TRBJ2-2,TRBV2,.,many,CASSERTDTNTGELFF,TGTGCCAGCAGTGAACGCACAGACACGAACACCGGGGAGCTGTTTTTT
TRBJ1-2,TRBV24-1,.,few,CAAEGGYGYTF,TGTGCCGCCGAGGGGGGGTATGGCTACACCTTC
TRBJ2-7,TRBV2,.,medium-sized,CASVKLSGYEQYF,TGTGCCAGCGTGAAGCTCTCCGGCTACGAGCAGTACTTC
TRBJ2-7,TRBV5-1,.,.,CASHKGPPFAYEQYF,TGCGCCAGCCATAAGGGACCTCCTTTTGCCTACGAGCAGTACTTC
TRBJ1-2,TRBV12-3/TRBV12-4,TRBD1,.,CASIYSPGQRTYGYTF,TGTGCCAGCATTTATTCCCCGGGACAGCGTACGTATGGCTACACCTTC
TRBJ1-5,TRBV19,.,many,CASSLNRDQPQHF,TGTGCCAGTAGTTTAAACAGGGATCAGCCCCAGCATTTT
TRBJ2-5,TRBV12-3/TRBV12-4,.,medium-sized,CASSLAGGQETQYF,TGTGCCAGCAGTTTAGCCGGAGGCCAAGAGACCCAGTACTTC
TRBJ2-2,TRBV27,TRBD2,many,CASKHRLAGAVGGELFF,TGTGCCAGCAAACACCGACTAGCGGGAGCGGTTGGCGGGGAGCTGTTTTTT
TRBJ1-1,TRBV18,.,many,CASSPVQGEAFF,TGTGCCAGCTCACCGGTTCAGGGAGAAGCTTTCTTT
TRBJ1-1,TRBV12-3/TRBV12-4,TRBD1,medium-sized,CASSYGTAEAFF,TGTGCCAGCAGCTATGGGACAGCCGAAGCTTTCTTT
TRBJ1-1,TRBV20-1,.,.,CSASNSGTEAFF,TGCAGTGCTAGTAACTCGGGGACTGAAGCTTTCTTT
TRBJ2-7,TRBV6-1,TRBD1,.,CGSSPMGQATYEQYF,TGTGGCAGCAGCCCTATGGGACAGGCAACCTACGAGCAGTACTTC
TRBJ2-1,TRBV18,TRBD1,many,CASSPPKGANSYNEQFF,TGTGCCAGCTCACCACCGAAGGGGGCTAACTCCTACAATGAGCAGTTCTTC
TRBJ2-3,TRBV6-1,.,medium-sized,CASSGANTDTQYF,TGTGCCAGCAGTGGAGCCAACACAGATACGCAGTATTTT